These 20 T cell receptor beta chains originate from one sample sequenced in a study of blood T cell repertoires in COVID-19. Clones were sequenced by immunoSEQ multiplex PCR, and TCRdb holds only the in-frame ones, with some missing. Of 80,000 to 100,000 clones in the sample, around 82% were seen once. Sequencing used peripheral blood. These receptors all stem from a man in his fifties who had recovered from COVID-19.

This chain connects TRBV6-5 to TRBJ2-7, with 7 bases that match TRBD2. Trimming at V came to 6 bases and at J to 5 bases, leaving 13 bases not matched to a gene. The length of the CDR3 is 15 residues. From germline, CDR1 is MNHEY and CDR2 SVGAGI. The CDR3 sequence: CASRPAGLADHEQYF. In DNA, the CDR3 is TGTGCCAGCAGGCCAGCCGGGCTAGCGGACCACGAGCAGTACTTC.

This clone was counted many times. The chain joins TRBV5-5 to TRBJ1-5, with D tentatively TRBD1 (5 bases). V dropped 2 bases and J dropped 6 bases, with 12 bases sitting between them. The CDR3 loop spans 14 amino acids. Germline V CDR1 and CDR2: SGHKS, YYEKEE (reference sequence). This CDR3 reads CASSFGGIGQPQHF. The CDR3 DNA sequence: TGTGCCAGCAGCTTCGGGGGAATCGGTCAGCCCCAGCATTTT.

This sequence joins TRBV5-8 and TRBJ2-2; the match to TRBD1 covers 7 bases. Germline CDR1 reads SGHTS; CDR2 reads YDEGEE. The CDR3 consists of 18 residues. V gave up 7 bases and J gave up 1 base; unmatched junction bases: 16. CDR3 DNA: TGTGCCAGCGAACCCGGACAGGACATCGTGTGGAACACCGGGGAGCTGTTTTTT. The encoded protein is CASEPGQDIVWNTGELFF.

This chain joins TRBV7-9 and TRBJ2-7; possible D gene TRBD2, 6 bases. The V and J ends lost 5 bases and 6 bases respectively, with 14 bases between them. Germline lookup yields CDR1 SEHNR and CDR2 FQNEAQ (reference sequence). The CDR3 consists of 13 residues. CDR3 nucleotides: TGTGCCAGCAGCCTTGCGGGGTTCAGCGAGCAGTACTTC. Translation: CASSLAGFSEQYF.

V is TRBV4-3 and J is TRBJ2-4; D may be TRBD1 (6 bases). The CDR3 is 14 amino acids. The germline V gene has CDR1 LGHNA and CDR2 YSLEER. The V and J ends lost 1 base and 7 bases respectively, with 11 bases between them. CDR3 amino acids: CASSQAQGENIQYF. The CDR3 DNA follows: TGCGCCAGCAGCCAAGCACAGGGAGAGAACATTCAGTACTTC.

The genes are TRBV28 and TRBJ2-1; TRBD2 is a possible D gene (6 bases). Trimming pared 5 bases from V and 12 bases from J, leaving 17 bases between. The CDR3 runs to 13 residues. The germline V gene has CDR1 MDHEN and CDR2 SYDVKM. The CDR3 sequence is CASSRGLSGGQFF. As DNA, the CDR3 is TGTGCCAGCAGTAGGGGACTCTCTGGTGGGCAGTTCTTC.

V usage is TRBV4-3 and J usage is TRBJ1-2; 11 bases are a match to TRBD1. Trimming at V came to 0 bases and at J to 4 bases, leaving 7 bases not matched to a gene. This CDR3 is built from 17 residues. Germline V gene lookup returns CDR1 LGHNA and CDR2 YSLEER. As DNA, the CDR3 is TGCGCCAGCAGCCAAGATGTAGGACAGGGGGCACCCTATGGCTACACCTTC. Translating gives CASSQDVGQGAPYGYTF.

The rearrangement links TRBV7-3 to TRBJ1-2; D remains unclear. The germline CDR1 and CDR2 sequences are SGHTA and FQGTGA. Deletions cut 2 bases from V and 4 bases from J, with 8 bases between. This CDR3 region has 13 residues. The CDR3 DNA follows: TGTGCCAGCAGCTTAGAGGGATTCTATGGCTACACCTTC. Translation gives CASSLEGFYGYTF.

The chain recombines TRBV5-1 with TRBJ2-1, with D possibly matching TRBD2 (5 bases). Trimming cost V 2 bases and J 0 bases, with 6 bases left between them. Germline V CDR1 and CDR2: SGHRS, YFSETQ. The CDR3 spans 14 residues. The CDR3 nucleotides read TGCGCCAGCAGCTTTAGCGTCTCCTACAATGAGCAGTTCTTC. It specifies CASSFSVSYNEQFF.

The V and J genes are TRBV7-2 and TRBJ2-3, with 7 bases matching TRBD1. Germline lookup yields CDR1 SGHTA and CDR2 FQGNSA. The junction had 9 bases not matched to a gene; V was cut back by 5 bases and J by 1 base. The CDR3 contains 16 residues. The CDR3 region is CASSLTGARGTDTQYF. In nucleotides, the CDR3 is TGTGCCAGCAGCCTAACAGGGGCGAGGGGCACAGATACGCAGTATTTT.

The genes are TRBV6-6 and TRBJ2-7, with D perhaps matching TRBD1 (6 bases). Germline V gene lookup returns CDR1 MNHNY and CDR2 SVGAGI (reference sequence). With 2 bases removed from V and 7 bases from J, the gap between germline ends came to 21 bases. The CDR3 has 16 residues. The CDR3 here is CASSYASGTNTGEQYF. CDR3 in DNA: TGTGCCAGCAGTTACGCATCCGGGACAAACACGGGGGAGCAGTACTTC.

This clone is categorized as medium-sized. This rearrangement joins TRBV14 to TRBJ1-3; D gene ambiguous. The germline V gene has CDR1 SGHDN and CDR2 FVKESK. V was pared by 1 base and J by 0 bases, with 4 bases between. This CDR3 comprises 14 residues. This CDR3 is CASSQVYSGNTIYF. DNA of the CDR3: TGTGCCAGCAGCCAAGTTTACTCTGGAAACACCATATATTTT.

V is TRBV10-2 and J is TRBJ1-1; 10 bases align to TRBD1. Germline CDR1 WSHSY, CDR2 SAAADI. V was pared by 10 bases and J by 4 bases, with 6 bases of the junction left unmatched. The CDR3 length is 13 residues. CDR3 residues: CATRDRGLTEAFF. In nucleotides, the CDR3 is TGCGCCACCCGAGACAGGGGGCTCACTGAAGCTTTCTTT.

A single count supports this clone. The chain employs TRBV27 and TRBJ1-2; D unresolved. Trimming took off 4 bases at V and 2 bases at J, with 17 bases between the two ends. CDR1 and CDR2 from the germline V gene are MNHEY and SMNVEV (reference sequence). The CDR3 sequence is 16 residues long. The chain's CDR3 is CASSSTSSARNYGYTF. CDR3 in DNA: TGTGCCAGCAGTTCAACATCCTCCGCAAGAAACTATGGCTACACCTTC.

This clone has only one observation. CDR3 residues: CASSVQGDYGYTF. The CDR3 DNA follows: TGTGCCAGCTCAGTACAGGGGGACTATGGCTACACCTTC. V is TRBV18 and J is TRBJ1-2; TRBD1 matches 8 bases. In germline, CDR1 is KGHSH, CDR2 LQKENI. V lost 5 bases and J lost 3; bases outside the gene matches: 2. The CDR3 contains 13 residues.

CDR3 residues: CASSVAPDTGTGNTEAFF. The CDR3 DNA reads TGTGCCAGCAGCGTAGCCCCAGACACCGGGACAGGGAACACTGAAGCTTTCTTT. This chain connects TRBV9 to TRBJ1-1, with TRBD1 identical over 8 bases. V was clipped by 0 bases and J by 1 base; unmatched bases: 11. The CDR3 loop spans 18 amino acids. The germline CDR1 and CDR2 sequences are SGDLS and YYNGEE.

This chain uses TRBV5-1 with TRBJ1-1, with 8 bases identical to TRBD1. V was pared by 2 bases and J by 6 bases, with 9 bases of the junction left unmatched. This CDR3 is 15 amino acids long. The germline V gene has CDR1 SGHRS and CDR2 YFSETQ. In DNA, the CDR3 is TGCGCCAGCAGCTTAGGACAGGGCTCTTTCTCTGAAGCTTTCTTT. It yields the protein CASSLGQGSFSEAFF.

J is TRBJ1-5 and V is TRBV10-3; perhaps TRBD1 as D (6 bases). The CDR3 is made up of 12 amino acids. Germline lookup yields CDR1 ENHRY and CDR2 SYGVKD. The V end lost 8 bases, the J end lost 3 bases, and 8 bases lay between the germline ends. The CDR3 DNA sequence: TGTGCCATCGGACAGAACAATCAGCCCCAGCATTTT. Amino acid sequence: CAIGQNNQPQHF.

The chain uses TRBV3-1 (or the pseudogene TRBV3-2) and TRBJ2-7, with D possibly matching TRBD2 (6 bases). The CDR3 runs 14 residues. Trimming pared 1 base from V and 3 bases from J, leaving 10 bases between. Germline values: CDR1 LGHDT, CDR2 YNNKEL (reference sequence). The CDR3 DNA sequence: TGTGCCAGCAGCCAAGCTGGGACTTACTACGAGCAGTACTTC. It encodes CASSQAGTYYEQYF.

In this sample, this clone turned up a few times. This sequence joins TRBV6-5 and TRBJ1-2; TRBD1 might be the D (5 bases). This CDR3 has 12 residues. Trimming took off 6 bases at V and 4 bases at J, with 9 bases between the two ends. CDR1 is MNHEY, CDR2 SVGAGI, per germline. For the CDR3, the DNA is TGTGCCAGCAGCCCAGGGCTCTATGGCTACACCTTC. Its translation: CASSPGLYGYTF.